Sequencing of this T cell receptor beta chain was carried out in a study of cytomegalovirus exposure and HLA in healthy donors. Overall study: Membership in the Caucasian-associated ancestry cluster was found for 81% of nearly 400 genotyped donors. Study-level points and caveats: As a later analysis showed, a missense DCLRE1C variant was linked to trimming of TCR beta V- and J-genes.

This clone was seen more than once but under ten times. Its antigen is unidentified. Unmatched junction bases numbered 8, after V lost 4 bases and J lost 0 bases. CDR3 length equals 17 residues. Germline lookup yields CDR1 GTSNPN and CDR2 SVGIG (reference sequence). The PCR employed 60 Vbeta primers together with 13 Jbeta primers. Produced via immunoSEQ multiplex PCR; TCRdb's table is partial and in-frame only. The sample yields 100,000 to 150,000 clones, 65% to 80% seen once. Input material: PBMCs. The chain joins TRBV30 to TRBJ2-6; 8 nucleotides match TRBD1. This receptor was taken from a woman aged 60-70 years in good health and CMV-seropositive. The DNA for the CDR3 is TGTGCCTGGATTAAGGACAGGGTTCGCTCTGGGGCCAACGTCCTGACTTTC. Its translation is CAWIKDRVRSGANVLTF.